This is a list of T cell receptor beta chains from one sample in a study of technical replicates of blood from several donors. The table came from immunoSEQ multiplex PCR; TCRdb's copy has only in-frame clones and leaves some out. The sample contains 85,000 to 90,000 clones, under 95% of which appear only once. Sequencing used T cells isolated from PBMCs. All receptors come from a human donor in good health. CDR3s include the opening cysteine and the closing phenylalanine or tryptophan. The order of the fields is clone size, J gene, V gene, D gene, CDR3 protein, CDR3 DNA. D genes are given only for firm matches. Size is omitted from some rows. Given values are once, few, many or a class for expanded clones.

clone_size: .
j_call: TRBJ2-1
v_call: TRBV7-2
d_call: TRBD2
cdr3_aa: CASSLAAGGSYNEQFF
cdr3_nt: TGTGCCAGCAGCTTAGCTGCGGGAGGCTCCTACAATGAGCAGTTCTTC

clone_size: .
j_call: TRBJ2-7
v_call: TRBV11-3
d_call: TRBD2
cdr3_aa: CASSPLGLAGFYEQYF
cdr3_nt: TGTGCCAGCAGCCCCCTCGGACTAGCGGGGTTCTACGAGCAGTACTTC

clone_size: .
j_call: TRBJ2-7
v_call: TRBV11-1
d_call: TRBD2
cdr3_aa: CASGVGGSYEQYF
cdr3_nt: TGTGCCAGCGGGGTGGGCGGGAGCTACGAGCAGTACTTC

clone_size: .
j_call: TRBJ1-2
v_call: TRBV5-1
d_call: .
cdr3_aa: CASSWSPEDYGYTF
cdr3_nt: TGCGCCAGCAGCTGGAGCCCGGAGGACTATGGCTACACCTTC

clone_size: once
j_call: TRBJ2-1
v_call: TRBV11-3
d_call: TRBD2
cdr3_aa: CASSSSAGAGNEQFF
cdr3_nt: TGTGCCAGCAGCTCCTCAGCGGGAGCGGGCAATGAGCAGTTCTTC

clone_size: once
j_call: TRBJ2-7
v_call: TRBV2
d_call: .
cdr3_aa: CASSVPTWGVLSYEQYF
cdr3_nt: TGTGCCAGCAGTGTACCCACCTGGGGGGTTCTTTCCTACGAGCAGTACTTC

clone_size: once
j_call: TRBJ1-3
v_call: TRBV12-5
d_call: .
cdr3_aa: CASGFNRAGNTIYF
cdr3_nt: TGTGCTAGTGGTTTTAACAGGGCTGGAAACACCATATATTTT

clone_size: .
j_call: TRBJ2-5
v_call: TRBV2
d_call: TRBD2
cdr3_aa: CASSFRGKTGGQETQYF
cdr3_nt: TGTGCCAGCAGCTTCAGGGGTAAAACGGGGGGGCAAGAGACCCAGTACTTC

clone_size: .
j_call: TRBJ2-3
v_call: TRBV5-4
d_call: .
cdr3_aa: CASSPRGGDTQYF
cdr3_nt: TGTGCCAGCAGCCCCAGGGGTGGAGATACGCAGTATTTT

clone_size: .
j_call: TRBJ2-5
v_call: TRBV5-1
d_call: TRBD2
cdr3_aa: CASSWDLAGGNQETQYF
cdr3_nt: TGCGCCAGCAGCTGGGATCTAGCGGGAGGGAACCAAGAGACCCAGTACTTC

clone_size: .
j_call: TRBJ1-1
v_call: TRBV28
d_call: .
cdr3_aa: CASSLSAGPIAFF
cdr3_nt: TGTGCCAGCAGTTTGAGTGCAGGGCCTATAGCTTTCTTT

clone_size: .
j_call: TRBJ2-3
v_call: TRBV14
d_call: TRBD1
cdr3_aa: CASSQAGGRTQYF
cdr3_nt: TGTGCCAGCAGCCAAGCAGGGGGACGTACGCAGTATTTT

clone_size: .
j_call: TRBJ2-3
v_call: TRBV5-1
d_call: TRBD2
cdr3_aa: CASSLVGQRGLVTTDTQYF
cdr3_nt: TGCGCCAGCAGCTTGGTGGGGCAACGGGGACTAGTGACCACAGATACGCAGTATTTT

clone_size: .
j_call: TRBJ2-7
v_call: TRBV6-4
d_call: .
cdr3_aa: CASSDLLVTHEQYF
cdr3_nt: TGTGCCAGCAGTGACTTACTAGTAACCCACGAGCAGTACTTC

clone_size: .
j_call: TRBJ2-7
v_call: TRBV5-6
d_call: TRBD1
cdr3_aa: CASSLAGTGAHEQYF
cdr3_nt: TGTGCCAGCAGCTTAGCCGGGACAGGGGCCCACGAGCAGTACTTC

clone_size: .
j_call: TRBJ1-2
v_call: TRBV7-9
d_call: .
cdr3_aa: CASSRRQAYGYTF
cdr3_nt: TGTGCCAGCAGCCGTCGACAGGCCTATGGCTACACCTTC

clone_size: .
j_call: TRBJ2-3
v_call: TRBV5-6
d_call: .
cdr3_aa: CASRSPGTDTQYF
cdr3_nt: TGTGCCAGCAGGAGTCCGGGCACAGATACGCAGTATTTT

clone_size: .
j_call: TRBJ2-5
v_call: TRBV7-9
d_call: TRBD2
cdr3_aa: CASSFPLAGMKETQYF
cdr3_nt: TGTGCCAGCAGCTTCCCATTAGCGGGAATGAAAGAGACCCAGTACTTC

clone_size: .
j_call: TRBJ1-1
v_call: TRBV7-9
d_call: .
cdr3_aa: CASSFEEGTNTEAFF
cdr3_nt: TGTGCCAGCAGCTTTGAGGAGGGAACCAACACTGAAGCTTTCTTT

clone_size: .
j_call: TRBJ2-5
v_call: TRBV14
d_call: .
cdr3_aa: CASSQRIRGQETQYF
cdr3_nt: TGTGCCAGCAGCCAACGCATTCGGGGCCAAGAGACCCAGTACTTC

clone_size: .
j_call: TRBJ1-2
v_call: TRBV6-5
d_call: .
cdr3_aa: CASSPRGGRYYGYTF
cdr3_nt: TGTGCCAGCAGTCCTCGGGGAGGGCGGTACTATGGCTACACCTTC

clone_size: .
j_call: TRBJ1-5
v_call: TRBV4-1
d_call: .
cdr3_aa: CASSSHGVSNQPQHF
cdr3_nt: TGCGCCAGCAGCTCCCACGGGGTTAGCAATCAGCCCCAGCATTTT

clone_size: .
j_call: TRBJ2-7
v_call: TRBV27
d_call: TRBD2
cdr3_aa: CASIRRPGLARERDEQYF
cdr3_nt: TGTGCCAGCATCCGTAGGCCGGGACTAGCGAGGGAAAGGGACGAGCAGTACTTC

clone_size: .
j_call: TRBJ2-7
v_call: TRBV19
d_call: TRBD1
cdr3_aa: CASSGDEGQGDEQYF
cdr3_nt: TGTGCCAGTAGTGGGGATGAAGGACAGGGCGACGAGCAGTACTTC

clone_size: once
j_call: TRBJ2-1
v_call: TRBV7-3
d_call: TRBD2
cdr3_aa: CASSLSGGTYNEQFF
cdr3_nt: TGTGCCAGCAGCTTATCGGGGGGGACTTACAATGAGCAGTTCTTC

clone_size: .
j_call: TRBJ2-5
v_call: TRBV14
d_call: .
cdr3_aa: CASSQDWWGVGQETQYF
cdr3_nt: TGTGCCAGCAGCCAAGATTGGTGGGGGGTCGGTCAAGAGACCCAGTACTTC

clone_size: .
j_call: TRBJ1-2
v_call: TRBV6-6
d_call: TRBD1
cdr3_aa: CASSSDGTGRYGYTF
cdr3_nt: TGTGCCAGCAGTTCCGATGGGACAGGGCGCTATGGCTACACCTTC

clone_size: .
j_call: TRBJ2-5
v_call: TRBV11-2
d_call: TRBD2
cdr3_aa: CASSPRTSGRSETQYF
cdr3_nt: TGTGCCAGCAGCCCTCGGACTAGCGGGAGATCGGAGACCCAGTACTTC

clone_size: .
j_call: TRBJ2-3
v_call: TRBV4-1
d_call: TRBD2
cdr3_aa: CASSQEGLAGDQDTQYF
cdr3_nt: TGCGCCAGCAGCCAAGAGGGACTAGCGGGGGACCAAGATACGCAGTATTTT

clone_size: .
j_call: TRBJ2-1
v_call: TRBV7-9
d_call: .
cdr3_aa: CASSLAVGGHNEQFF
cdr3_nt: TGTGCCAGCAGCTTAGCGGTCGGGGGGCACAATGAGCAGTTCTTC

clone_size: .
j_call: TRBJ2-5
v_call: TRBV4-1
d_call: TRBD2
cdr3_aa: CASSQDPPSGQETQYF
cdr3_nt: TGCGCCAGCAGCCAAGATCCCCCTAGCGGCCAAGAGACCCAGTACTTC

clone_size: .
j_call: TRBJ2-5
v_call: TRBV7-6
d_call: TRBD2
cdr3_aa: CASSLGLARTLQETQYF
cdr3_nt: TGTGCCAGCAGCTTAGGACTAGCACGTACCCTACAAGAGACCCAGTACTTC

clone_size: few
j_call: TRBJ1-5
v_call: TRBV11-2
d_call: TRBD1
cdr3_aa: CASSLEGTVNQPQHF
cdr3_nt: TGTGCCAGCAGCTTAGAGGGGACAGTCAATCAGCCCCAGCATTTT

clone_size: .
j_call: TRBJ2-7
v_call: TRBV4-2
d_call: .
cdr3_aa: CASSQDAGLSYEQYF
cdr3_nt: TGTGCCAGCAGCCAAGACGCGGGCCTCTCCTACGAGCAGTACTTC

clone_size: .
j_call: TRBJ2-7
v_call: TRBV4-1
d_call: TRBD1
cdr3_aa: CASSDFKGQGDYEQYF
cdr3_nt: TGCGCCAGCAGCGATTTTAAGGGACAGGGAGACTACGAGCAGTACTTC

clone_size: few
j_call: TRBJ1-1
v_call: TRBV29-1
d_call: .
cdr3_aa: CMTNGNTEAFF
cdr3_nt: TGCATGACAAACGGGAACACTGAAGCTTTCTTT

clone_size: .
j_call: TRBJ2-3
v_call: TRBV30
d_call: .
cdr3_aa: CAWSPRGRVTDTQYF
cdr3_nt: TGTGCCTGGAGTCCAAGGGGAAGGGTCACAGATACGCAGTATTTT

clone_size: .
j_call: TRBJ2-1
v_call: TRBV6-5
d_call: TRBD1
cdr3_aa: CASSRTGPSYNEQFF
cdr3_nt: TGTGCCAGCAGCAGGACAGGGCCTTCCTACAATGAGCAGTTCTTC

clone_size: .
j_call: TRBJ2-7
v_call: TRBV11-2
d_call: .
cdr3_aa: CASSLDREQYF
cdr3_nt: TGTGCCAGCAGCTTAGATCGCGAGCAGTACTTC

clone_size: .
j_call: TRBJ2-7
v_call: TRBV29-1
d_call: TRBD1
cdr3_aa: CSVEGGGQGVSYEQYF
cdr3_nt: TGCAGCGTTGAAGGTGGAGGACAGGGGGTATCCTACGAGCAGTACTTC

clone_size: once
j_call: TRBJ2-2
v_call: TRBV11-2
d_call: TRBD2
cdr3_aa: CASSLGLAGARGGELFF
cdr3_nt: TGTGCCAGCAGCCTTGGACTAGCGGGAGCCCGAGGGGGGGAGCTGTTTTTT

clone_size: .
j_call: TRBJ2-3
v_call: TRBV5-6
d_call: TRBD1
cdr3_aa: CASSDPGTGFTDTQYF
cdr3_nt: TGTGCCAGCAGCGATCCCGGGACAGGGTTCACAGATACGCAGTATTTT

clone_size: few
j_call: TRBJ2-2
v_call: TRBV7-3
d_call: TRBD2
cdr3_aa: CASSPSGGGTGELFF
cdr3_nt: TGTGCCAGCAGCCCTAGCGGGGGGGGCACCGGGGAGCTGTTTTTT

clone_size: .
j_call: TRBJ2-2
v_call: TRBV10-1
d_call: .
cdr3_aa: CASSRDTANTGELFF
cdr3_nt: TGCGCCAGCAGCCGGGACACCGCGAACACCGGGGAGCTGTTTTTT

clone_size: .
j_call: TRBJ2-3
v_call: TRBV11-3
d_call: .
cdr3_aa: CASSATGYTDTQYF
cdr3_nt: TGTGCCAGCAGCGCAACAGGGTACACAGATACGCAGTATTTT

clone_size: few
j_call: TRBJ2-5
v_call: TRBV5-1
d_call: .
cdr3_aa: CASSSQETQYF
cdr3_nt: TGCGCCAGCAGCTCGCAAGAGACCCAGTACTTC

clone_size: .
j_call: TRBJ2-7
v_call: TRBV4-2
d_call: TRBD2
cdr3_aa: CASSSFLAGASYEQYF
cdr3_nt: TGTGCCAGCAGCTCGTTTCTAGCGGGGGCATCCTACGAGCAGTACTTC

clone_size: once
j_call: TRBJ2-3
v_call: TRBV6-5
d_call: .
cdr3_aa: CASSWNPRDTQYF
cdr3_nt: TGTGCCAGCAGTTGGAACCCGCGGGATACGCAGTATTTT

clone_size: .
j_call: TRBJ2-7
v_call: TRBV5-4
d_call: TRBD2
cdr3_aa: CASSFGGTTAYEQYF
cdr3_nt: TGTGCCAGCAGCTTTGGCGGGACTACAGCTTACGAGCAGTACTTC

clone_size: .
j_call: TRBJ1-4
v_call: TRBV7-9
d_call: .
cdr3_aa: CASSRFITATNEKLFF
cdr3_nt: TGTGCCAGCAGTCGATTTATTACTGCAACTAATGAAAAACTGTTTTTT

clone_size: once
j_call: TRBJ1-2
v_call: TRBV19
d_call: .
cdr3_aa: CASSTGAGGAYYTF
cdr3_nt: TGTGCCAGTAGTACCGGGGCCGGGGGGGCCTACTACACCTTC

clone_size: .
j_call: TRBJ1-6
v_call: TRBV10-1
d_call: TRBD1
cdr3_aa: CASSGQWTGPFTLHF
cdr3_nt: TGCGCCAGCTCGGGTCAATGGACAGGGCCTTTCACCCTCCACTTT

clone_size: .
j_call: TRBJ2-3
v_call: TRBV4-1
d_call: .
cdr3_aa: CASSPGGGGDTQYF
cdr3_nt: TGCGCCAGCAGCCCGGGAGGGGGCGGAGATACGCAGTATTTT

clone_size: .
j_call: TRBJ2-7
v_call: TRBV5-1
d_call: TRBD2
cdr3_aa: CASSLGGSLEQYF
cdr3_nt: TGCGCCAGCAGCTTGGGCGGGAGTCTTGAGCAGTACTTC

clone_size: .
j_call: TRBJ1-2
v_call: TRBV28
d_call: .
cdr3_aa: CASSFQPGKNYGYTF
cdr3_nt: TGTGCCAGCAGTTTCCAGCCAGGGAAGAACTATGGCTACACCTTC

clone_size: .
j_call: TRBJ1-2
v_call: TRBV2
d_call: .
cdr3_aa: CASSEVGSGPF
cdr3_nt: TGTGCCAGCAGTGAAGTGGGGAGCGGCCCCTTC

clone_size: few
j_call: TRBJ1-5
v_call: TRBV10-1
d_call: .
cdr3_aa: CASSERQPETRKNQPQHF
cdr3_nt: TGCGCCAGCAGTGAGAGGCAGCCTGAGACTCGGAAAAATCAGCCCCAGCATTTT

clone_size: .
j_call: TRBJ2-7
v_call: TRBV28
d_call: TRBD1
cdr3_aa: CASSLQGAPRYEQYF
cdr3_nt: TGTGCCAGCAGCTTACAGGGGGCCCCAAGGTACGAGCAGTACTTC

clone_size: .
j_call: TRBJ2-7
v_call: TRBV28
d_call: .
cdr3_aa: CASSFIQPTYYEQYF
cdr3_nt: TGTGCCAGCAGTTTTATACAGCCGACCTACTACGAGCAGTACTTC

clone_size: .
j_call: TRBJ2-2
v_call: TRBV7-9
d_call: .
cdr3_aa: CASSLTEYTGELFF
cdr3_nt: TGTGCCAGCAGCCTAACCGAATACACCGGGGAGCTGTTTTTT